These 2 T cell receptor beta chains were all obtained from the same sample, sequenced in a study of Ad26.COV2.S vaccination and SARS-CoV-2 variants. Profiled with immunoSEQ multiplex PCR; TCRdb holds only in-frame clones, not every one. This sample yields around 400,000 clones, of which 75% to 95% are seen a single time; approximately 12% belongs to the top ten. Treatment indicated: 15 to 20 received Ad26.COV2.S at low or high dose, single or two shots; a few received placebo; per-sample allocation not given. Specimen acquisition occurred on day 63 following the initial vaccine or placebo injection. Sample: peripheral blood, taken in a trial of Ad26.COV2.S vaccine versus placebo. The receptors shown here come from a person aged 18-60 years who received the Ad26.COV2.S COVID-19 vaccine or a placebo.

The rearrangement links TRBV24-1 to TRBJ1-5; 12 nucleotides match TRBD1. The CDR3 length is 16 residues. V trimming: 4 bases; J trimming: 5 bases; junction bases outside the gene matches: 5. Germline CDR1 is KGHDR and CDR2 is SFDVKD. In DNA, the CDR3 is TGTGCCACCAGTGACCCGGGACAGGGGGCCGATCAGCCCCAGCATTTT. Translation: CATSDPGQGADQPQHF.

DNA for the CDR3: TGTGCCAGCAGCCCAGACAGGGCGCAAAAACTGTTTTTT. As protein: CASSPDRAQKLFF. V usage is TRBV11-2 and J usage is TRBJ1-4; TRBD1 matches 7 bases. The CDR3 extends over 13 amino acids. Germline assignment: CDR1 SGHAT and CDR2 FQNNGV. The trim removed 5 bases at V and 9 bases at J, leaving 6 bases unmatched.